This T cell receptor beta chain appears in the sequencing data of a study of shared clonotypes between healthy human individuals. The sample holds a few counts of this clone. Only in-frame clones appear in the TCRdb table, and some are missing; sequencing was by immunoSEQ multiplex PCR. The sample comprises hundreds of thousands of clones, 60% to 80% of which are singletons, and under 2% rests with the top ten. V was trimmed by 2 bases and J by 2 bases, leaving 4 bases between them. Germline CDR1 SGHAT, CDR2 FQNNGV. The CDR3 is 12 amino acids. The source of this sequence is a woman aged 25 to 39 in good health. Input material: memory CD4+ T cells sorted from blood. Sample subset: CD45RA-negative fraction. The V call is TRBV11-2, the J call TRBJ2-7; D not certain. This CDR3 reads CASSLRTYEQYF. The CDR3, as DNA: TGTGCCAGCAGCTTAAGAACCTACGAGCAGTACTTC.